Below are 2 T cell receptor beta chains sequenced from a single sample in a study of memory CD4+ T cells and cytomegalovirus serostatus. Here immunoSEQ multiplex PCR was the method, and the copy in TCRdb shows in-frame clones only, minus some. Of approximately 60,000 clones listed, approximately 78% were seen once; the top ten hold around 1.1%. The sort gate was single viable CD3+CD4+CD8-CD45RO+ cells for memory CD4+ T cells. Sequenced input: memory CD4+ T cells from blood. Source of these receptors: an adult in good health and CMV-seronegative.

This chain connects TRBV5-1 to TRBJ2-2, with D hard to call. Trimming pared 5 bases from V and 5 bases from J, leaving 10 bases between. CDR3 length: 13 residues. CDR1 is SGHRS and CDR2 is YFSETQ in the germline V gene. CDR3 sequence: CASSPLETGELFF. The CDR3 region has the DNA TGCGCCAGCAGTCCCCTAGAAACCGGGGAGCTGTTTTTT.

The gene calls are TRBV20-1 and TRBJ2-1; D gene ambiguous. Germline loops: CDR1 DFQATT, CDR2 SNEGSKA (reference sequence). The V end was cut by 5 bases, the J end by 8 bases, with 10 bases between. The CDR3 length is 11 residues. The CDR3, as DNA: TGCAGTGCTGCCTCTGGGTATGAGCAGTTCTTC. This codes for CSAASGYEQFF.